This T cell receptor (beta chain) was recorded in a study of blood T cell repertoires in COVID-19. Generated by immunoSEQ multiplex PCR, the TCRdb table keeps only in-frame clones and is missing some. The sample shows 200,000 to 250,000 clones, 65% to 85% of them seen only once. The specimen was PBMCs or T cells enriched from blood (not recorded which). The receptor was isolated from a woman between 35 and 50 years old with acute COVID-19.

CDR3: CATSDLAGVNTGELFF. CDR3 nucleotide sequence: TGTGCCACCAGTGATTTAGCAGGGGTTAACACCGGGGAGCTGTTTTTT. The chain has TRBV24-1 and TRBJ2-2; D is possibly TRBD1 (6 bases). There are 16 residues in the CDR3. Trimming took off 1 base at V and 2 bases at J, with 10 bases between the two ends. The germline CDR1 and CDR2 sequences are KGHDR and SFDVKD.